This T cell receptor (beta chain) comes out of a study of tumor and adjacent non-tumor tissue in lung cancer. General study findings and limits: In normal lung, the top 100 clones were significantly more dominant than in tumor.

In germline, CDR1 is MNHEY, CDR2 SVGAGI. This CDR3 region has 16 residues. No cell sorting was done before RNA was extracted from the tissue. More than 3 cm separated this lung sample from the edge of the tumor. TCRbeta libraries were built with three rounds of nested PCR, modified from ARM-PCR. TCRdb re-called the multiplex PCR reads with MiXCR, one entry per CDR3 protein. Counted here are fewer than 100,000 distinct CDR3 sequences, roughly 80% occurring once; the ten biggest clones make up 51%. About this clonotype itself: Its antigen is not known. With a much larger clone just one base away, this may be a read error.

The V call is TRBV6-5, the J call TRBJ2-5, with a possible D match to TRBD2 (7 bases). The source material was distant non-tumor lung tissue. The clonotype was recovered from a man between 60 and 75 years old with non-small cell lung cancer. The CDR3 is CASSYRWGGLGETHYF. Here the CDR3 DNA reads TGTGCCAGCAGTTACCGGTGGGGGGGGCTGGGGGAGACCCACTACTTC.